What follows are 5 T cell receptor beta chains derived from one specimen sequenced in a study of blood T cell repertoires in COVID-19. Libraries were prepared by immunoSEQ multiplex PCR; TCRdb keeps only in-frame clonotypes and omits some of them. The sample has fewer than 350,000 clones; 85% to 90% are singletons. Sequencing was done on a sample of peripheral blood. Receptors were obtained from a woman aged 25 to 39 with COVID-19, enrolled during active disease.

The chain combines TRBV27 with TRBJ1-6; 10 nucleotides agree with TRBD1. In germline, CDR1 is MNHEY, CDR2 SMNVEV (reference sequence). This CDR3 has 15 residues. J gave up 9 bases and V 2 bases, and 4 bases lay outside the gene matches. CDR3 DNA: TGTGCCAGCAGTTTAGTAGGGACAGGGGTTTCACCCCTCCACTTT. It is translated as CASSLVGTGVSPLHF.

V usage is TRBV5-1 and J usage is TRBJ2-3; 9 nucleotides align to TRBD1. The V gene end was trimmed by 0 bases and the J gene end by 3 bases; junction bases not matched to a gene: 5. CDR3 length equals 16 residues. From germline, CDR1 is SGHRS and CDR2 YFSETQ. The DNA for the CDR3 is TGCGCCAGCAGCTTGGAACGGGACAGGGATACAGATACGCAGTATTTT. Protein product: CASSLERDRDTDTQYF. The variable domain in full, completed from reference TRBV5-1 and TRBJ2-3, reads KAGVTQTPRYLIKTRGQQVTLSCSPISGHRSVSWYQQTPGQGLQFLFEYFSETQRNKGNFPGRFSGRQFSNSRSEMNVSTLELGDSALYLCASSLERDRDTDTQYFGPGTRLTVL.

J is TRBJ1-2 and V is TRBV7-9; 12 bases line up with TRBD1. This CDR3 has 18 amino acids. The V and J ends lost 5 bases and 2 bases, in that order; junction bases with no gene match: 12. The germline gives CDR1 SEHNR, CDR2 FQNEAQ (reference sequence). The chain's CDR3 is CASSHSPGQGATNYGYTF. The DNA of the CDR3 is TGTGCCAGCAGCCATAGCCCGGGACAGGGGGCAACCAACTATGGCTACACCTTC.

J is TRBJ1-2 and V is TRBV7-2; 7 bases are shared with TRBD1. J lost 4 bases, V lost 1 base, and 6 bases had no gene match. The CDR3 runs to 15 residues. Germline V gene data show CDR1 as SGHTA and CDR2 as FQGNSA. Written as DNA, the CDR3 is TGTGCCAGCAGCTTAGAGGGACAGACCATCTATGGCTACACCTTC. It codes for CASSLEGQTIYGYTF.

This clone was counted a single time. The CDR3: CASSLAAVQETQYF. In DNA, the CDR3 is TGCGCCAGCAGCTTGGCGGCGGTACAAGAGACCCAGTACTTC. This rearrangement joins TRBV5-1 to TRBJ2-5; D is unclear. The CDR3 is made up of 14 amino acids. Trimming removed 0 bases at V and 2 bases at J, with 8 bases between. Germline V gene lookup returns CDR1 SGHRS and CDR2 YFSETQ.